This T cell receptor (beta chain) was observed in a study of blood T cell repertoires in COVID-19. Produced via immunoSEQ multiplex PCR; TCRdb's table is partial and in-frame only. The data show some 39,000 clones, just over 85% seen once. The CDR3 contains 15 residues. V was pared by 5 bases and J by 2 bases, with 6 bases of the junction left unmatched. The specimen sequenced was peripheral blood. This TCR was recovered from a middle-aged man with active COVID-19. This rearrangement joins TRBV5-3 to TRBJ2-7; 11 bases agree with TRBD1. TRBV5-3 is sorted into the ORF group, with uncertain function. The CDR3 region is CARRRGQGATYEQYF. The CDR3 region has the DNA TGTGCCAGAAGACGAGGACAGGGGGCAACCTACGAGCAGTACTTC.